These T cell receptor beta chains were read from a single sample in a study of T cells after somatic rescue of genetic block. Profiled with immunoSEQ multiplex PCR; TCRdb holds only in-frame clones, not every one. The sample lists about 15,000 clones, about three quarters seen once, with 27% in the top ten. Sequencing was performed on peripheral blood mononuclear cells (PBMCs). Every receptor here comes from a man younger than 30. Both conserved end residues are part of each CDR3. A D gene is named only where the DNA matches it firmly. The size of a clone is reported for some rows only, either as once, few or many, or as a class for expanded clones.

d_call: .
clone_size: .
j_call: TRBJ2-7
v_call: TRBV6-5
cdr3_aa: CASSPRQGSYEQYF
cdr3_nt: TGTGCCAGCAGCCCGCGGCAGGGATCCTACGAGCAGTACTTC

d_call: TRBD1
clone_size: few
j_call: TRBJ2-1
v_call: TRBV7-6
cdr3_aa: CASSSGQGMLYNEQFF
cdr3_nt: TGTGCCAGCAGCTCAGGACAGGGGATGCTCTACAATGAGCAGTTCTTC

d_call: TRBD1
clone_size: .
j_call: TRBJ1-2
v_call: TRBV5-1
cdr3_aa: CASSLGGDSANYGYTF
cdr3_nt: TGCGCCAGCAGCTTGGGCGGGGACAGCGCGAACTATGGCTACACCTTC

d_call: TRBD2
clone_size: .
j_call: TRBJ2-3
v_call: TRBV5-4
cdr3_aa: CASSRQTSGVTDTQYF
cdr3_nt: TGTGCCAGCAGCCGCCAGACTAGCGGGGTAACAGATACGCAGTATTTT

d_call: .
clone_size: .
j_call: TRBJ2-5
v_call: TRBV5-1
cdr3_aa: CASSLMDSEETQYF
cdr3_nt: TGCGCCAGCAGCTTGATGGACAGCGAAGAGACCCAGTACTTC

d_call: .
clone_size: .
j_call: TRBJ1-3
v_call: TRBV5-1
cdr3_aa: CASSLWDADSGNTIYF
cdr3_nt: TGCGCCAGCAGCTTGTGGGACGCAGACTCTGGAAACACCATATATTTT

d_call: .
clone_size: .
j_call: TRBJ2-4
v_call: TRBV10-3
cdr3_aa: CAISDILAKNIQYF
cdr3_nt: TGTGCCATCAGTGACATTCTAGCCAAAAACATTCAGTACTTC

d_call: .
clone_size: .
j_call: TRBJ2-7
v_call: TRBV10-3
cdr3_aa: CAISGSGSSYEQYF
cdr3_nt: TGTGCCATCAGTGGAAGCGGTAGCTCCTACGAGCAGTACTTC

d_call: .
clone_size: .
j_call: TRBJ2-1
v_call: TRBV18
cdr3_aa: CASSPTRGPGLYNEQFF
cdr3_nt: TGTGCCAGCTCACCCACCCGCGGTCCCGGGCTCTACAATGAGCAGTTCTTC

d_call: .
clone_size: few
j_call: TRBJ1-1
v_call: TRBV29-1
cdr3_aa: CSVEVTGHLSGAFF
cdr3_nt: TGCAGCGTTGAAGTTACGGGACACCTTAGCGGGGCTTTCTTT

d_call: .
clone_size: .
j_call: TRBJ2-4
v_call: TRBV27
cdr3_aa: CASRFLSELAKNIQYF
cdr3_nt: TGTGCCAGCCGGTTTCTCAGTGAACTAGCCAAAAACATTCAGTACTTC

d_call: TRBD2
clone_size: .
j_call: TRBJ2-2
v_call: TRBV5-1
cdr3_aa: CASSFLGLAGGVVTGELFF
cdr3_nt: TGCGCCAGCAGCTTCCTCGGACTAGCGGGAGGGGTTGTTACCGGGGAGCTGTTTTTT

d_call: TRBD2
clone_size: .
j_call: TRBJ2-1
v_call: TRBV4-1
cdr3_aa: CASSQDYSGGSSYNEQFF
cdr3_nt: TGCGCCAGCAGCCAAGACTATAGCGGGGGCAGCTCCTACAATGAGCAGTTCTTC

d_call: .
clone_size: .
j_call: TRBJ2-6
v_call: TRBV4-2
cdr3_aa: CASSLLGANVLTF
cdr3_nt: TGTGCCAGCAGCCTCCTTGGGGCCAACGTCCTGACTTTC

d_call: TRBD2
clone_size: .
j_call: TRBJ2-1
v_call: TRBV7-3
cdr3_aa: CASSLSGIDNEQFF
cdr3_nt: TGTGCCAGCAGCCTTAGCGGGATCGACAATGAGCAGTTCTTC

d_call: TRBD1
clone_size: many
j_call: TRBJ1-2
v_call: TRBV6-5
cdr3_aa: CASRDPGTGVYGYTF
cdr3_nt: TGTGCCAGCAGGGACCCCGGGACAGGGGTCTATGGCTACACCTTC

d_call: .
clone_size: .
j_call: TRBJ1-5
v_call: TRBV2
cdr3_aa: CASSVGLTNQPQHF
cdr3_nt: TGTGCCAGCAGTGTAGGGCTGACTAATCAGCCCCAGCATTTT

d_call: .
clone_size: .
j_call: TRBJ2-7
v_call: TRBV7-7
cdr3_aa: CASSLAGHMYEQYF
cdr3_nt: TGTGCCAGCAGCTTAGCGGGACATATGTACGAGCAGTACTTC

d_call: TRBD1
clone_size: .
j_call: TRBJ1-6
v_call: TRBV7-9
cdr3_aa: CASSLGQVSYNSPLHF
cdr3_nt: TGTGCCAGCAGCTTGGGACAGGTGTCCTATAATTCACCCCTCCACTTT

d_call: TRBD1
clone_size: .
j_call: TRBJ1-5
v_call: TRBV18
cdr3_aa: CASSPPPDRDNQPQHF
cdr3_nt: TGTGCCAGCTCCCCACCCCCGGACAGGGACAATCAGCCCCAGCATTTT

d_call: TRBD2
clone_size: .
j_call: TRBJ2-1
v_call: TRBV18
cdr3_aa: CASSPLSGTSGGNEQFF
cdr3_nt: TGTGCCAGCTCACCACTTTCCGGGACTAGCGGGGGCAATGAGCAGTTCTTC

d_call: .
clone_size: .
j_call: TRBJ2-3
v_call: TRBV2
cdr3_aa: CASSIQRASTDTQYF
cdr3_nt: TGTGCCAGCAGTATACAGCGTGCTAGCACAGATACGCAGTATTTT

d_call: TRBD2
clone_size: few
j_call: TRBJ2-5
v_call: TRBV5-1
cdr3_aa: CASSLLAGQETQYF
cdr3_nt: TGCGCCAGCAGCCTGCTAGCGGGTCAAGAGACCCAGTACTTC

d_call: TRBD2
clone_size: few
j_call: TRBJ2-3
v_call: TRBV2
cdr3_aa: CASSEGRRGATDTQYF
cdr3_nt: TGTGCCAGCAGTGAAGGGAGGCGGGGGGCCACAGATACGCAGTATTTT